This T cell receptor (beta chain) was observed in a study of cytomegalovirus exposure and HLA in healthy donors. Study-wide points: Presence/absence analysis assumed near-uniform sequencing depth across donors.

PCR amplification relied on 60 Vbeta primers (plus 13 Jbeta primers). The protocol was immunoSEQ multiplex PCR, while the TCRdb copy is restricted to in-frame clones and leaves out a portion. Its listing shows about 65,000 clones. With respect to this clone: Antigen unknown.

CDR1 is LNHDA and CDR2 is SQIVND in the germline V gene (reference sequence). The CDR3 sequence is 16 residues long. V dropped 5 bases and J dropped 5; count of bases not matched to a gene: 12. The TCR was taken from a boy under 18 in good health and CMV-seronegative. The chain links TRBV19 to TRBJ2-3; 8 bases fit TRBD2. The material sequenced was PBMCs. In DNA, the CDR3 is TGTGCCAGTAGTCCTCCCGGGACTAGGATTGGAGATACGCAGTATTTT. It codes for CASSPPGTRIGDTQYF.